The rows below give T cell receptor beta chains drawn from one sample of a study of CD8+CD57+ T cells in acquired aplastic anemia. TCRdb itself ran the reads through MiXCR, one entry per CDR3 protein. Among about 210,000 distinct CDR3 sequences listed, around 32% were seen once. The sequenced sample was sorted CD4+, CD8+, or CD8+CD57+ T cells (not recorded which) from PBMCs. The receptors here all came from a human donor in good health, serving as a control. Both conserved end residues are part of each CDR3. D genes are given only for firm matches. Not every row has a clone size; where given, it reads once, few, many or a size class.

D gene	clone size	J gene	V gene	CDR3 length	CDR3 protein	CDR3 DNA
-	-	TRBJ2-3	TRBV5-1	15	CASSLMTAQWDTQYF	TGCGCCAGCAGCTTGATGACAGCCCAGTGGGATACGCAGTATTTT
-	few	TRBJ2-5	TRBV2	12	CASSLNEETQYF	TGTGCCAGCAGTCTTAACGAAGAGACCCAGTACTTC
-	-	TRBJ1-6	TRBV15	14	CATSRDRRSSPLHF	TGTGCCACCAGCAGAGACCGACGGAGCTCTCCCCTCCACTTT
TRBD1	once	TRBJ1-5	TRBV29-1	13	CSVGQGPNQPQHF	TGCAGCGTCGGACAGGGGCCCAATCAGCCCCAGCATTTT
-	-	TRBJ2-2	TRBV25-1	15	CASSDPQANTGEPFF	TGTGCCAGCAGTGACCCGCAAGCGAACACCGGGGAGCCGTTTTTT
-	-	TRBJ2-2	TRBV29-1	13	CSVPQFGAGELFF	TGCAGCGTTCCCCAGTTTGGGGCCGGGGAGCTGTTTTTT
TRBD2	few	TRBJ2-2	TRBV3-1	17	CASSQTISGRLVGELFF	TGTGCCAGCAGCCAAACAATAAGCGGGAGGCTTGTCGGGGAGCTGTTTTTT
-	-	TRBJ1-5	TRBV2	12	CASRREHQPQHF	TGTGCCAGCAGGCGAGAACATCAGCCCCAGCATTTT
-	few	TRBJ1-1	TRBV18	14	CASSPVFMNTEAFF	TGTGCCAGCTCACCGGTCTTCATGAACACTGAAGCTTTCTTT
TRBD1	many	TRBJ1-5	TRBV7-8	14	CASRGTGSFQPQHF	TGTGCCAGCCGAGGGACAGGGTCGTTTCAGCCCCAGCATTTT
-	many	TRBJ1-4	TRBV10-2	11	CASRLNEKLFF	TGCGCCAGCAGGTTAAATGAAAAACTGTTTTTT
-	many	TRBJ2-1	TRBV2	15	CASSDDNSDYNEQFF	TGTGCCAGCAGTGACGACAACTCCGATTACAATGAGCAGTTCTTC
-	few	TRBJ2-5	TRBV29-1	11	CSGVVQETQYF	TGCAGCGGGGTGGTCCAAGAGACCCAGTACTTC
TRBD1	many	TRBJ1-5	TRBV24-1	15	CATSDSGQGNQPQHF	TGTGCCACCAGTGATTCAGGACAGGGGAATCAGCCCCAGCATTTT
-	-	TRBJ2-7	TRBV5-4	14	CASSLQRVPYEQYF	TGTGCCAGCAGCTTGCAGAGGGTCCCCTACGAGCAGTACTTC